This is a list of T cell receptor beta chains from one sample in a study of technical replicates of blood from several donors. Sequenced by immunoSEQ multiplex PCR; TCRdb stores in-frame clones only, minus some. Among about 74,000 clones listed, more than 80% were seen once. Sequencing was performed on PBMCs. The receptors were sampled from a human donor in good health. Some clones in this sample may be carry-over from other donors' samples. CDR3s include the opening cysteine and the closing phenylalanine or tryptophan. A D gene is named only where the DNA matches it firmly. A row's size may be missing; if present it is once, few, many or a size class.

v_gene	d_gene	j_gene	abundance	CDR3aa	CDR3nt
TRBV7-2	TRBD1	TRBJ1-2	NA	CASSLDPYRDRAHYGYTF	TGTGCCAGCAGCTTAGATCCATACCGGGACAGGGCCCACTATGGCTACACCTTC
TRBV5-1	TRBD2	TRBJ2-1	NA	CASSLDGLAENEQFF	TGCGCCAGCAGCTTGGACGGACTAGCGGAAAATGAGCAGTTCTTC
TRBV11-1	TRBD2	TRBJ2-1	NA	CASTGLAGRGSYNEQFF	TGTGCCAGCACCGGGCTAGCGGGAAGGGGGTCCTACAATGAGCAGTTCTTC
TRBV11-2	TRBD1	TRBJ2-7	NA	CASSLVGSQGVYEQYF	TGTGCCAGCAGCTTAGTAGGGAGCCAGGGGGTGTACGAGCAGTACTTC
TRBV7-2	TRBD2	TRBJ2-7	few	CASSLDLAGGPSSSEQYF	TGTGCCAGCAGCTTAGACCTAGCGGGGGGGCCTAGTTCCTCCGAGCAGTACTTC
TRBV20-1	NA	TRBJ2-7	NA	CSGGSGSEQYF	TGCAGTGGTGGTAGCGGTTCCGAGCAGTACTTC
TRBV12-5	NA	TRBJ2-5	NA	CASGSGNLETQYF	TGTGCTAGTGGTTCTGGCAATTTAGAGACCCAGTACTTC
TRBV29-1	TRBD1	TRBJ2-7	NA	CSVAGTGGSYEQYF	TGCAGCGTTGCAGGGACAGGGGGCTCTTACGAGCAGTACTTC
TRBV15	TRBD1	TRBJ1-4	NA	CATRQGELVREKLFF	TGTGCCACCAGACAGGGGGAGTTGGTTCGGGAAAAACTGTTTTTT
TRBV5-1	NA	TRBJ1-6	NA	CASSFYGDNRPSYNSPLHF	TGCGCCAGCAGCTTCTATGGCGATAACAGGCCCTCCTATAATTCACCCCTCCACTTT
TRBV5-4	NA	TRBJ1-2	NA	CASSLVDWGGRGYTF	TGTGCCAGCAGCTTGGTGGATTGGGGGGGCCGTGGCTACACCTTC
TRBV7-3	NA	TRBJ2-1	NA	CASSLNQNRVNEQFF	TGTGCCAGCAGCTTAAACCAAAACAGGGTCAATGAGCAGTTCTTC
TRBV30	NA	TRBJ1-1	NA	CAWSQGLMNTEAFF	TGTGCCTGGAGTCAGGGTCTAATGAACACTGAAGCTTTCTTT
TRBV4-3	TRBD2	TRBJ2-3	NA	CASSQRRTSGILDTQYF	TGCGCCAGCAGCCAGCGTCGGACTAGCGGGATCCTGGATACGCAGTATTTT
TRBV5-1	NA	TRBJ2-2	NA	CASSFRYGELFF	TGCGCCAGCAGCTTCCGTTACGGGGAGCTGTTTTTT
TRBV7-2	NA	TRBJ1-1	NA	CASSLELYAEAFF	TGTGCCAGCAGCTTAGAACTGTACGCTGAAGCTTTCTTT
TRBV23-1	NA	TRBJ2-5	NA	CASSQHSYGETQYF	TGCGCCAGCAGTCAACACAGTTACGGAGAGACCCAGTACTTC
TRBV7-6	TRBD2	TRBJ2-5	NA	CASSFMSGTSGGKRETQYF	TGTGCCAGCAGCTTTATGAGTGGGACTAGCGGGGGGAAGAGGGAGACCCAGTACTTC
TRBV5-1	NA	TRBJ1-1	NA	CASSLAGGLNTEAFF	TGCGCCAGCAGCCTTGCTGGAGGACTGAACACTGAAGCTTTCTTT
TRBV19	NA	TRBJ1-2	NA	CASASTDTGLANYGYTF	TGTGCCAGTGCGTCGACAGATACAGGGCTAGCTAACTATGGCTACACCTTC
TRBV7-2	TRBD1	TRBJ1-2	NA	CASSFGQGAGGYTF	TGTGCCAGCAGCTTCGGACAGGGGGCCGGGGGCTACACCTTC
TRBV4-2	NA	TRBJ2-3	NA	CASSSPTSGFPDTQYF	TGTGCCAGCAGCAGCCCCACTAGTGGGTTCCCAGATACGCAGTATTTT
TRBV4-3	NA	TRBJ1-1	NA	CASSQDRNTEAFF	TGCGCCAGCAGCCAAGATCGGAACACTGAAGCTTTCTTT
TRBV9	NA	TRBJ2-7	once	CASSVAPGWNEQYF	TGTGCCAGCAGCGTAGCTCCAGGTTGGAACGAGCAGTACTTC
TRBV30	NA	TRBJ1-4	NA	CAWSVPGNEKLFF	TGTGCCTGGAGTGTACCCGGGAATGAAAAACTGTTTTTT
TRBV2	NA	TRBJ1-3	once	CASSESVAGGNTIYF	TGTGCCAGCAGTGAATCGGTAGCTGGGGGAAACACCATATATTTT
TRBV13	NA	TRBJ2-3	once	CASSFEEGAISDTQYF	TGTGCCAGCAGCTTTGAGGAGGGGGCGATCTCAGATACGCAGTATTTT
TRBV5-1	NA	TRBJ1-4	NA	CASSSRDFANEKLFF	TGCGCCAGCAGCTCTAGGGACTTTGCGAATGAAAAACTGTTTTTT
TRBV7-2	NA	TRBJ2-7	NA	CASSFNRETYEQYF	TGTGCCAGCAGCTTTAACAGGGAAACCTACGAGCAGTACTTC
TRBV21-1	NA	TRBJ2-2	NA	CASSKAGENTGELFF	TGTGCCAGCAGCAAAGCAGGGGAAAACACCGGGGAGCTGTTTTTT
TRBV6-5	NA	TRBJ1-6	NA	CASSYSGLGSPLHF	TGTGCCAGCAGTTACAGCGGGCTCGGTTCACCCCTCCACTTT
TRBV4-1	NA	TRBJ1-5	NA	CASSQDWQAAGYPQHF	TGCGCCAGCAGCCAAGACTGGCAGGCCGCGGGTTATCCCCAGCATTTT
TRBV29-1	NA	TRBJ1-1	NA	CSVRVFMNTEAFF	TGCAGCGTTCGAGTTTTCATGAACACTGAAGCTTTCTTT
TRBV19	NA	TRBJ2-7	NA	CASSIGEFGYEQYF	TGTGCCAGTAGTATAGGGGAGTTTGGCTACGAGCAGTACTTC
TRBV9	NA	TRBJ2-7	NA	CASSPLGATYEQYF	TGTGCCAGCAGCCCCCTAGGGGCGACCTACGAGCAGTACTTC
TRBV5-4	NA	TRBJ2-3	NA	CASSQDGWTGTDTQYF	TGTGCCAGCAGCCAAGACGGGTGGACAGGCACAGATACGCAGTATTTT
TRBV25-1	NA	TRBJ2-5	few	CASSESPGYQETQYF	TGTGCCAGCAGTGAATCACCGGGATACCAAGAGACCCAGTACTTC
TRBV5-5	NA	TRBJ2-7	once	CASSNPLEKPHEQYF	TGTGCCAGCAGTAACCCCTTAGAAAAGCCCCACGAGCAGTACTTC
TRBV6-1	TRBD2	TRBJ2-5	NA	CASSAQLAGGDETQYF	TGTGCCAGCAGTGCCCAACTAGCGGGAGGGGATGAGACCCAGTACTTC
TRBV29-1	NA	TRBJ2-7	NA	CSVVGLYEQYF	TGCAGCGTTGTGGGCCTCTACGAGCAGTACTTC
TRBV6-5	NA	TRBJ2-7	NA	CASSYSLGRSSYEQYF	TGTGCCAGCAGTTACTCCCTGGGGCGTAGCTCCTACGAGCAGTACTTC